Following are 8 T cell receptor beta chains from one sample sequenced in a study of blood T cell repertoires in COVID-19. Some clones are missing from TCRdb's copy, which holds only in-frame ones; the method was immunoSEQ multiplex PCR. The sample contains some 80,000 clones, roughly 78% of which appear only once. The sample was peripheral blood. Every receptor here comes from a woman of 80 years or more with active or convalescent COVID-19.

The table lists this clone with a count of one. The J gene is TRBJ2-3, the V gene TRBV4-1; D is ambiguous. V lost 7 bases and J lost 0, with 29 bases in between. Germline V gene sequence: CDR1 MGHRA, CDR2 YSYEKL. This CDR3 contains 20 residues. As DNA, the CDR3 is TGCGCCAGCACTCCACAGACCCCTTCATTGATTAGGAAAAGCACAGATACGCAGTATTTT. Its protein product is CASTPQTPSLIRKSTDTQYF.

V usage is TRBV2 and J usage is TRBJ1-2, with D tentatively TRBD1 (5 bases). The CDR3 covers 14 residues. Trimming removed 1 base at V and 3 bases at J, with 9 bases between. CDR1 is SNHLY, CDR2 FYNNEI, per germline. The CDR3: CASSEEQEYYGYTF. In DNA form, the CDR3 reads TGTGCCAGCAGTGAAGAACAGGAGTACTATGGCTACACCTTC.

The chain carries TRBV29-1 and TRBJ2-3, with D possibly TRBD2 on 6 matching bases. The CDR3 is made up of 13 amino acids. CDR1 is SQVTM and CDR2 is ANQGSEA in the germline V gene. V lost 8 bases and J lost 6, with 18 bases in between. CDR3: CSFGSGEWDTQYF. In nucleotides, the CDR3 is TGCAGCTTCGGGAGCGGTGAATGGGATACGCAGTATTTT.

The count of this clone is one. V is TRBV13 and J is TRBJ2-1; a possible D gene is TRBD2 (5 bases). V gave up 1 base and J gave up 3 bases, with 7 bases separating them. CDR1 and CDR2 from the germline V gene are PRHDT and FYEKMQ (reference sequence). This CDR3 has 14 amino acids. The CDR3 nucleotides read TGTGCCAGCAGCTTAGACCGGGACTACAATGAGCAGTTCTTC. It codes for CASSLDRDYNEQFF. Filled out from reference TRBV13 and TRBJ2-1, the complete variable domain reads AAGVIQSPRHLIKEKRETATLKCYPIPRHDTVYWYQQGPGQDPQFLISFYEKMQSDKGSIPDRFSAQQFSDYHSELNMSSLELGDSALYFCASSLDRDYNEQFFGPGTRLTVL.

CDR3 sequence reads: CASSYSGNYEQYF. Written as DNA, the CDR3 is TGTGCCAGCAGTTATTCAGGAAACTACGAGCAGTACTTC. The chain combines TRBV6-2 or TRBV6-3 with TRBJ2-7; D not certain. V was trimmed by 3 bases and J by 3 bases, leaving 9 bases between them. Germline CDR1 and CDR2: MNHEY and SVGEGT. CDR3 size: 13 residues.

This clone was recorded once. The V and J genes are TRBV30 and TRBJ2-3; 7 nucleotides align to TRBD2. With V trimmed by 2 bases and J by 2 bases, 4 bases remained unmatched. This CDR3 has 14 residues. CDR1 and CDR2 from the germline V gene are GTSNPN and SVGIG (reference sequence). This chain's CDR3 is CAWSRDYLTDTQYF. The CDR3 DNA sequence: TGTGCCTGGAGTCGGGACTACCTCACAGATACGCAGTATTTT.

The genes are TRBV19 and TRBJ2-3, with a weak D call TRBD2 (5 bases). CDR3 length: 13 amino acids. Deletions cut 3 bases from V and 1 base from J, with 5 bases between. The germline V gene encodes CDR1 LNHDA and CDR2 SQIVND (reference sequence). The CDR3 DNA is TGTGCCAGTAGTATCGGGGGCACAGATACGCAGTATTTT. Translated: CASSIGGTDTQYF.

The chain has TRBV6-6 and TRBJ2-7; 9 bases match TRBD1. Trimming removed 5 bases from V and 4 bases from J; junction bases left unmatched: 6. Per germline, CDR1 MNHNY and CDR2 SVGAGI (reference sequence). This CDR3 region has 14 residues. DNA for the CDR3: TGTGCCAGCAGTGAGACAGGGGGTGGATACGAGCAGTACTTC. Encoded protein: CASSETGGGYEQYF.